These 26 T cell receptor beta chains were sequenced from one sample in a study of T cell responses to AZD1222 COVID-19 vaccine (dated by TCRdb to the early 2020s). In light of the paper, this sample's time point label describes: about 28 days (+/-7) after the second vaccine dose. Libraries were built with the immunoSEQ multiplex PCR assay. The source is immuneACCESS, and TCRdb retained only in-frame sequences with V and J called. Part of the clones is not carried over; for the studies checked, unresolved V genes explain less than half of this, and the remainder is unexplained. The sample records 130,000 or so clones, roughly 87% of which are singletons. 4.5% to 7% of the sample is taken by the ten largest. The material was peripheral blood, obtained 28 days after the second AZD1222 dose. The receptors stem from an adult who received the AZD1222 COVID-19 vaccine.

The chain employs TRBV6-8 and TRBJ2-1; TRBD2 aligns across 9 bases. V lost 6 bases and J lost 6; bases outside the gene matches: 18. The CDR3 sequence is 18 residues long. The germline gives CDR1 MNHGY, CDR2 SAAAGT. The CDR3 DNA sequence: TGTGCCAGCAGCCAAAGAGCCATAGCGGGAGAGGTCGGCAATGAGCAGTTCTTC. This gives the protein CASSQRAIAGEVGNEQFF.

The gene calls are TRBV24-1 and TRBJ1-2; a possible D gene is TRBD1 (5 bases). Germline V gives CDR1 KGHDR, CDR2 SFDVKD. Between the trimmed V and J ends, which lost 0 bases and 4 bases, there was a span of 11 bases. The CDR3 consists of 15 residues. CDR3: CATSDLPRQPYGYTF. CDR3 bases: TGTGCCACCAGTGATTTGCCCCGACAGCCCTATGGCTACACCTTC.

This chain joins TRBV29-1 and TRBJ2-7, with 8 bases lining up with TRBD1. The CDR3 runs to 14 residues. Unmatched junction bases numbered 7, after V lost 4 bases and J lost 2 bases. Germline assignment: CDR1 SQVTM and CDR2 ANQGSEA. The CDR3 DNA follows: TGCAGCGTTGTCAACAGGGGGGCTCCCTACGAGCAGTACTTC. It yields the protein CSVVNRGAPYEQYF.

V and J are TRBV7-9 and TRBJ2-7; 9 bases align to TRBD1. This CDR3 comprises 15 residues. The germline gives CDR1 SEHNR, CDR2 FQNEAQ (reference sequence). V was pared by 5 bases and J by 5 bases, with 10 bases of the junction left unmatched. As DNA, the CDR3 is TGTGCCAGCAGCCACGACAGGGGGATATCAGACGAGCAGTACTTC. Translating it yields CASSHDRGISDEQYF.

This clone was found once. The V gene is TRBV11-3, the J gene TRBJ2-5; TRBD2 matches 12 bases. The ends lost 8 bases at V and 8 bases at J; junction bases unmatched: 9. Germline values: CDR1 SGHNT, CDR2 YENEEA. The CDR3 loop spans 14 amino acids. CDR3 DNA: TGTGCCAGCGGCCTATCGACTAGCGGGGGTACCCAGTACTTC. This translates into CASGLSTSGGTQYF.

This clone is a singleton in its sample. This rearrangement joins TRBV7-2 to TRBJ1-2; D perhaps matches TRBD1 (5 bases). CDR1 SGHTA and CDR2 FQGNSA come from the germline V gene. The CDR3 length is 15 residues. V was pared by 4 bases and J by 5 bases, with 17 bases between. The CDR3 coding sequence is TGTGCCAGCAGCTCATCCTCAGGGAAAGGGTATGGCTACACCTTC. Protein sequence: CASSSSSGKGYGYTF.

This clone was seen only once. The chain joins TRBV5-1 to TRBJ2-7, with 10 bases aligning to TRBD1. V dropped 5 bases and J dropped 2; count of bases not matched to a gene: 7. Germline V gene lookup returns CDR1 SGHRS and CDR2 YFSETQ. CDR3 length: 15 amino acids. The CDR3 DNA reads as TGCGCCAGCAGTCTAACCGGGACAGGGGCCTACGAGCAGTACTTC. It specifies CASSLTGTGAYEQYF.

The chain uses TRBV19 and TRBJ1-4; no firm D call. The CDR3 length is 15 residues. Trimming left V 5 bases short and J 7 bases short, with 17 bases between. From germline, CDR1 is LNHDA and CDR2 SQIVND (reference sequence). CDR3 sequence: CASSLDSDIGEKLFF. CDR3 nucleotide sequence: TGTGCCAGTAGTCTCGACTCAGACATTGGTGAAAAACTGTTTTTT. The complete variable domain, with remaining parts taken from reference TRBV19 and TRBJ1-4, reads DGGITQSPKYLFRKEGQNVTLSCEQNLNHDAMYWYRQDPGQGLRLIYYSQIVNDFQKGDIAEGYSVSREKKESFPLTVTSAQKNPTAFYLCASSLDSDIGEKLFFGSGTQLSVL.

The chain uses TRBV29-1 and TRBJ1-4; D is perhaps TRBD1 (5 bases). Germline CDR1 SQVTM, CDR2 ANQGSEA. The V end lost 7 bases, the J end lost 8 bases, and 17 bases lay between the germline ends. The CDR3 contains 13 residues. The CDR3 reads CSARPGTEEKLFF. CDR3 in DNA: TGCAGCGCACGACCGGGGACGGAAGAAAAACTGTTTTTT.

The CDR3 reads CASSYTSKGSYEQYF. The DNA for the CDR3 is TGTGCCAGCAGCTATACCTCAAAAGGGTCCTACGAGCAGTACTTC. The chain couples TRBV11-2 to TRBJ2-7; D is uncertain. The CDR3 extends over 15 amino acids. Germline lookup yields CDR1 SGHAT and CDR2 FQNNGV. Trimming took 4 bases from V and 1 from J, leaving 14 bases between them.

In its sample, this clone was seen once. The rearrangement links TRBV24-1 to TRBJ2-7, with 9 bases identical to TRBD1. Germline CDR1 KGHDR, CDR2 SFDVKD. This CDR3 is built from 14 residues. The J segment lost 2 bases and the V segment lost 11 bases, leaving 9 bases of the junction unmatched. CDR3 in amino acids: CARPRDREPYEQYF. DNA for the CDR3: TGTGCCAGGCCCCGGGACAGGGAACCCTACGAGCAGTACTTC.

The chain combines TRBV30 with TRBJ1-3, with unresolved D. CDR3 size: 14 residues. Germline CDR1 GTSNPN, CDR2 SVGIG (reference sequence). V lost 0 bases to trimming and J lost 2 bases, with 8 bases between them. CDR3 sequence: CAWSVGVTGNTIYF. The CDR3 DNA reads as TGTGCCTGGAGTGTCGGGGTAACTGGAAACACCATATATTTT. Full variable domain (remainder filled in from reference TRBV30 and TRBJ1-3): SQTIHQWPATLVQPVGSPLSLECTVEGTSNPNLYWYRQAAGRGLQLLFYSVGIGQISSEVPQNLSASRPQDRQFILSSKKLLLSDSGFYLCAWSVGVTGNTIYFGEGSWLTVV.

The rearrangement links TRBV9 to TRBJ2-2, with D unclear. V was shortened by 3 bases and J by 6 bases, with 9 bases between the two germline ends. Germline V CDR1 and CDR2: SGDLS, YYNGEE. This CDR3 spans 13 amino acids. The CDR3 is CASSAPSPGELFF. The CDR3, as DNA: TGTGCCAGCAGCGCCCCCTCCCCCGGGGAGCTGTTTTTT.

This chain uses TRBV11-3 with TRBJ1-1, with D perhaps TRBD1 (5 bases). Trimming shortened V by 5 bases and J by 0 bases, and 10 bases separated the two germline ends. Germline CDR1 and CDR2: SGHNT and YENEEA. This CDR3 has 14 amino acids. The CDR3 is CASSPGTLNTEAFF. The CDR3 DNA sequence: TGTGCCAGCAGCCCCGGGACCTTGAACACTGAAGCTTTCTTT.

The gene calls are TRBV7-8 and TRBJ1-4; 9 bases align to TRBD1. Unmatched junction bases numbered 6, after V lost 4 bases and J lost 0 bases. CDR1 is SGHVS and CDR2 is FQNEAQ in the germline V gene. CDR3 size: 17 residues. The CDR3 loop is CASSSGTGFPTNEKLFF. The CDR3 DNA is TGTGCCAGCAGCTCCGGGACAGGGTTTCCAACTAATGAAAAACTGTTTTTT.

This sequence joins TRBV10-1 and TRBJ2-3; no clear D. There are 15 residues in the CDR3. V lost 2 bases to trimming and J lost 2 bases, with 11 bases between them. Germline CDR1 is WNHNN and CDR2 is SYGVQD (reference sequence). In nucleotides, the CDR3 is TGCGCCAGCAGTGAGAAGGATGCCATCACAGATACGCAGTATTTT. It is translated as CASSEKDAITDTQYF.

This chain joins TRBV28 and TRBJ1-5; D gene unclear. This CDR3 region has 14 residues. Trimming shortened V by 1 base and J by 3 bases, and 7 bases separated the two germline ends. In germline, CDR1 is MDHEN, CDR2 SYDVKM. This CDR3 reads CASSLSVDNQPQHF. The CDR3 nucleotides read TGTGCCAGCAGTTTATCGGTGGACAATCAGCCCCAGCATTTT.

The rearrangement joins TRBV9 to TRBJ1-4; D possibly corresponds to TRBD1 (6 bases). The V end was cut by 4 bases, the J end by 5 bases, with 15 bases between. CDR1 and CDR2 (germline): SGDLS, YYNGEE. The CDR3 is made up of 15 amino acids. This CDR3 is CASSPSGADNEKLFF. CDR3 sequence (DNA): TGTGCCAGCAGCCCATCGGGGGCCGACAATGAAAAACTGTTTTTT.

The V call is TRBV6-6, the J call TRBJ2-5; 10 positions match TRBD2. The germline gives CDR1 MNHNY, CDR2 SVGAGI (reference sequence). This CDR3 has 15 amino acids. V was clipped by 4 bases and J by 3 bases; unmatched bases: 5. In DNA form, the CDR3 reads TGTGCCAGCAGTTCGCTTCTAGCGGGAGAAGAGACCCAGTACTTC. This gives the protein CASSSLLAGEETQYF.

The V call is TRBV27, the J call TRBJ2-5, with D maybe TRBD2 (6 bases). Germline assignment: CDR1 MNHEY and CDR2 SMNVEV (reference sequence). The V end lost 2 bases, the J end lost 7 bases, and 17 bases lay between the germline ends. CDR3 size: 15 residues. The CDR3 loop is CASSLRALVAATQYF. The CDR3 region has the DNA TGTGCCAGCAGTTTACGGGCCTTGGTAGCGGCGACCCAGTACTTC.

V gene TRBV5-1 combines with J gene TRBJ2-7, with 8 bases that match TRBD2. Germline lookup yields CDR1 SGHRS and CDR2 YFSETQ. The CDR3 extends over 15 amino acids. V lost 4 bases and J lost 3; bases outside the gene matches: 9. The DNA of the CDR3 is TGCGCCAGCAGCCCCGGGGCGGGAGGCCACTACGAGCAGTACTTC. This codes for CASSPGAGGHYEQYF.

The rearrangement uses TRBV6-5 and TRBJ1-6; a possible D gene is TRBD1 (5 bases). This CDR3 has 13 amino acids. Germline V gene data show CDR1 as MNHEY and CDR2 as SVGAGI. Deletions cut 6 bases from V and 9 bases from J, with 12 bases between. The CDR3 nucleotides are TGTGCCAGCAGCGATCAAAGGGGTTCACCCCTCCACTTT. Translated: CASSDQRGSPLHF.

The table lists this clone with a few counts. The chain joins TRBV28 to TRBJ1-5; D is ambiguous. V was pared by 1 base and J by 5 bases, with 9 bases between. CDR1 and CDR2 from the germline V gene are MDHEN and SYDVKM. The CDR3 is 14 amino acids. CDR3 nucleotide sequence: TGTGCCAGCAGTTTATCCCAAGGGTATCAGCCCCAGCATTTT. As protein: CASSLSQGYQPQHF.

The rearrangement links TRBV12-3 or TRBV12-4 to TRBJ2-2; TRBD2 might be the D (5 bases). V dropped 8 bases and J dropped 1 base, with 8 bases sitting between them. There are 13 residues in the CDR3. The CDR3 DNA follows: TGTGCCAGCGGACGGGGGAACACCGGGGAGCTGTTTTTT. Amino acid sequence: CASGRGNTGELFF.

The chain combines TRBV4-1 with TRBJ2-1; D perhaps matches TRBD2 (5 bases). The germline gives CDR1 MGHRA, CDR2 YSYEKL. The V end lost 5 bases, the J end lost 4 bases, and 15 bases lay between the germline ends. The CDR3 sequence is 15 residues long. The CDR3 DNA reads as TGCGCCAGCAGCTCAGGAGGTCTAAATTACAATGAGCAGTTCTTC. As protein: CASSSGGLNYNEQFF.

This rearrangement joins TRBV7-9 to TRBJ1-4; TRBD1 matches at 8 bases. CDR1 and CDR2 (germline): SEHNR, FQNEAQ (reference sequence). The CDR3 has 16 residues. The V and J ends lost 1 base and 4 bases, in that order; junction bases with no gene match: 5. The CDR3 is CASSLDPGQGNEKLFF. In DNA, the CDR3 is TGTGCCAGCAGCTTAGATCCCGGACAGGGTAATGAAAAACTGTTTTTT.